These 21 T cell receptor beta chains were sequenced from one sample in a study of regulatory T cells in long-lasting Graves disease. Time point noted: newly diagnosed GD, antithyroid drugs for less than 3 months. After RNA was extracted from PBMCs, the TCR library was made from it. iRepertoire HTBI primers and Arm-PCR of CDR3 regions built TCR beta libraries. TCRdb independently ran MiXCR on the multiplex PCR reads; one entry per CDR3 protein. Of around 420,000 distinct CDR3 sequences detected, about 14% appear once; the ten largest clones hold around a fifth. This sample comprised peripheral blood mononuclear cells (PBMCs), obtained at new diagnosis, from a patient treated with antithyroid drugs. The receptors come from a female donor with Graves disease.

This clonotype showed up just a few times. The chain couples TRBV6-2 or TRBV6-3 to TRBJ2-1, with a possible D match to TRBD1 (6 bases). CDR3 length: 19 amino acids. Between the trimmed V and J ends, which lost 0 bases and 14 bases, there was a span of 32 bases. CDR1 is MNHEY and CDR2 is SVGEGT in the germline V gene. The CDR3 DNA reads TGTGCCAGCAGTTACTCGATAAGGACAGATACCCTGAATGACCTTTTTGAGTTCTTC. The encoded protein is CASSYSIRTDTLNDLFEFF.

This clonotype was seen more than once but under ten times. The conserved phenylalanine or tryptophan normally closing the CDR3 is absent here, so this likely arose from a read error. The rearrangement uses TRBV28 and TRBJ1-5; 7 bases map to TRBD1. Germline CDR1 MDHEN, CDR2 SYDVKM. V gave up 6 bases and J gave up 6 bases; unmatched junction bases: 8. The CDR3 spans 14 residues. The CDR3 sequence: CASSVDRASQPQHS. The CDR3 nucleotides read TGTGCCAGCAGCGTCGACAGGGCTTCTCAGCCCCAGCATTCT.

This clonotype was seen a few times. CDR3 sequence: CASSFEQGAAGEQYF. The CDR3 DNA reads TGTGCCAGCAGCTTCGAGCAGGGGGCGGCGGGCGAGCAGTACTTC. This chain joins TRBV5-4 and TRBJ2-7; 8 bases align to TRBD1. V shed 2 bases and J 6 bases; nucleotides not matched to a gene: 10. This CDR3 is built from 15 residues. Per germline, CDR1 SGHNT and CDR2 YYREEE (reference sequence).

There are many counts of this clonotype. The CDR3 DNA sequence: TGTGCCAGCAGCCCCCAGGGAGAGGCCGGGGGGTATGGCTACACCTTC. Encoded protein: CASSPQGEAGGYGYTF. The chain uses TRBV2 and TRBJ1-2, with D possibly matching TRBD1 (5 bases). Trimming took off 6 bases at V and 5 bases at J, with 22 bases between the two ends. Germline CDR1 and CDR2: SNHLY and FYNNEI. The CDR3 covers 16 residues.

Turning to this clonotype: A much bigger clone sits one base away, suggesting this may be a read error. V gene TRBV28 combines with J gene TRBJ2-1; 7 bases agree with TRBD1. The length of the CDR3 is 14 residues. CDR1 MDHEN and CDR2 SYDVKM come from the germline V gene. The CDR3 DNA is TGTGCCAGCACTTGGACAGGATACCACAATGAGAAGTTCTTC. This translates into CASTWTGYHNEKFF.

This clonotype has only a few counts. CDR3 in DNA: TGTGCCAGCAGTCCGCTAACCTACTCCTACAATGAGCAGTTCTTC. Translated: CASSPLTYSYNEQFF. The rearrangement uses TRBV12-3 or TRBV12-4 and TRBJ2-1; D remains unclear. There are 15 residues in the CDR3. V shed 5 bases and J shed 0 bases, with 11 bases lying between them.

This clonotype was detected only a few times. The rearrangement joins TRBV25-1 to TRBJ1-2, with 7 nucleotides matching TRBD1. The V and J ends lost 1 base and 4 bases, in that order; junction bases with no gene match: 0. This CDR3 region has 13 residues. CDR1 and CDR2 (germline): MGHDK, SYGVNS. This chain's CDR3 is CASSEWDSYGYTF. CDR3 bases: TGTGCCAGCAGTGAATGGGACAGCTATGGCTACACCTTC.

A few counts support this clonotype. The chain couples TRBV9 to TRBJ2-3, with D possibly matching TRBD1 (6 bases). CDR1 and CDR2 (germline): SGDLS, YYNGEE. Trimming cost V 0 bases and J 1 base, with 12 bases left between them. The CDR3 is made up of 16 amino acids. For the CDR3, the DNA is TGTGCCAGCAGCGTAGCATCTGGGGGCCGCACAGATACGCAGTATTTT. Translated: CASSVASGGRTDTQYF.

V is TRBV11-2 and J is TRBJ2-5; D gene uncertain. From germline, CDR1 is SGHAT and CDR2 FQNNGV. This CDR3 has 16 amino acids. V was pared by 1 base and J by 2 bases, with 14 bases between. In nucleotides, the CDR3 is TGTGCCAGCAGCTTAGGCATCGGTGCTAGTCAAGAGACCCAGTACTTC. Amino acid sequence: CASSLGIGASQETQYF. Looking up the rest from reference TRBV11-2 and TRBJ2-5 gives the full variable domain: EAGVAQSPRYKIIEKRQSVAFWCNPISGHATLYWYQQILGQGPKLLIQFQNNGVVDDSQLPKDRFSAERLKGVDSTLKIQPAKLEDSAVYLCASSLGIGASQETQYFGPGTRLLVL.

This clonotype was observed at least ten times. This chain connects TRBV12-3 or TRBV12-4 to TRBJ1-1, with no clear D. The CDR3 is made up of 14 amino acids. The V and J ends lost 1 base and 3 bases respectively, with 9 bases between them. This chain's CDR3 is CASSLDFGYTEAFF. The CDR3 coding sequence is TGTGCCAGCAGTTTAGATTTTGGTTACACTGAAGCTTTCTTT.

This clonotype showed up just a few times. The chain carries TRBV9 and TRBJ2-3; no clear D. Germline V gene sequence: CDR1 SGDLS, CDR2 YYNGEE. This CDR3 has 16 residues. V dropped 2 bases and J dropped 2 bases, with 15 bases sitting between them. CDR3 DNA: TGTGCCAGCAGCGTCGGGCGAGCCAAAAACACAGATACGCAGTATTTT. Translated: CASSVGRAKNTDTQYF.

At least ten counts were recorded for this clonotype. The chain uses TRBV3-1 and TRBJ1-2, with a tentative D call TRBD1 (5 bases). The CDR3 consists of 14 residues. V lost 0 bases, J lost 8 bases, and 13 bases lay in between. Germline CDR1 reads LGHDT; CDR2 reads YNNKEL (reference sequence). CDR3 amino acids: CASSQDNQGRGYTF. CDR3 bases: TGTGCCAGCAGCCAAGATAACCAGGGTAGGGGCTACACCTTC.

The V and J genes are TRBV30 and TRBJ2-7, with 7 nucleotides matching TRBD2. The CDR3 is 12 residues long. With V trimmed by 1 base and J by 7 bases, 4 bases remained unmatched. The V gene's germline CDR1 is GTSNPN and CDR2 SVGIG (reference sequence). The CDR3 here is CAWSGLAPEQYF. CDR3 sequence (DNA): TGTGCCTGGAGTGGACTAGCACCAGAGCAGTACTTC.

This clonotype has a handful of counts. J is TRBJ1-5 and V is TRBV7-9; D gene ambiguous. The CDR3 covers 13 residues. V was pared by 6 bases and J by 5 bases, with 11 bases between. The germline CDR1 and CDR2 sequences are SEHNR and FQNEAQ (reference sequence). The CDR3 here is CASSITQDQPQHF. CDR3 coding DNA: TGTGCCAGCAGTATCACCCAGGATCAGCCCCAGCATTTT. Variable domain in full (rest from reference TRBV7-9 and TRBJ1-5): DTGVSQNPRHKITKRGQNVTFRCDPISEHNRLYWYRQTLGQGPEFLTYFQNEAQLEKSRLLSDRFSAERPKGSFSTLEIQRTEQGDSAMYLCASSITQDQPQHFGDGTRLSIL.

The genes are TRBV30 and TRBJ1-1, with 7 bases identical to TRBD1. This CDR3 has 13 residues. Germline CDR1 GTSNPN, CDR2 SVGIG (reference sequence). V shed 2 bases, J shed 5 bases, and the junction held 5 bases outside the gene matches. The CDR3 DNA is TGTGCCTGGAGTAGAGGGGGCTGGACTGAAGCTTTCTTT. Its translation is CAWSRGGWTEAFF. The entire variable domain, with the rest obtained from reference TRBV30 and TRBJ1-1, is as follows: SQTIHQWPATLVQPVGSPLSLECTVEGTSNPNLYWYRQAAGRGLQLLFYSVGIGQISSEVPQNLSASRPQDRQFILSSKKLLLSDSGFYLCAWSRGGWTEAFFGQGTRLTVV.

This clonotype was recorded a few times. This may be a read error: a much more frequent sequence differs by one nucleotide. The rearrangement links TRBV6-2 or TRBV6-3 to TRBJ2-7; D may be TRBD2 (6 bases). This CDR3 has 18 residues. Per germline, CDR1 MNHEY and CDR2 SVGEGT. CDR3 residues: CAGSEGCKGLNRYYEQYF. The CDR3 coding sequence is TGTGCCGGCAGTGAAGGTTGCAAAGGACTAAACAGATACTACGAGCAGTACTTC.

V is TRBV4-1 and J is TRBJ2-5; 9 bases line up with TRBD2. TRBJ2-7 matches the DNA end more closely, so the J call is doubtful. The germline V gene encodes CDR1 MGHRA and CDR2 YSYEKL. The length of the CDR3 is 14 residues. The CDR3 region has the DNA TGCGCCAGCAGCCGACTAGCGGAGGACTACGAGCAGTACTTC. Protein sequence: CASSRLAEDYEQYF.

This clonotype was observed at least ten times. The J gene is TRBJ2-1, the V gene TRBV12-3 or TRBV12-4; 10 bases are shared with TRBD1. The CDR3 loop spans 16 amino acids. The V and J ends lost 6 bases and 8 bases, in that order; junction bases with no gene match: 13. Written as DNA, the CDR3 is TGTGCCAGCAGATTATCACCGGGACAGGGGATGGATGAGCAGTTCTTC. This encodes CASRLSPGQGMDEQFF.

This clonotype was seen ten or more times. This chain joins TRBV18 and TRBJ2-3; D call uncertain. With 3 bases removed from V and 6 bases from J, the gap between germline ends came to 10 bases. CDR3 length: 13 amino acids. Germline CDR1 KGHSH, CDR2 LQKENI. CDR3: CASSPGSRDTQYF. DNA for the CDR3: TGTGCCAGCTCACCCGGCTCACGGGATACGCAGTATTTT.

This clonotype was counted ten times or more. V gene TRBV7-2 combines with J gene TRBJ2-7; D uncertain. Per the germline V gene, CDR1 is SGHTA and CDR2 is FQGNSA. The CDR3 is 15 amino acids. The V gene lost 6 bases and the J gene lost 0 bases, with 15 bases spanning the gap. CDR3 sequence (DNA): TGTGCCAGCAGTCCGGCCGGGCCAAGCTCCTACGAGCAGTACTTC. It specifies CASSPAGPSSYEQYF.

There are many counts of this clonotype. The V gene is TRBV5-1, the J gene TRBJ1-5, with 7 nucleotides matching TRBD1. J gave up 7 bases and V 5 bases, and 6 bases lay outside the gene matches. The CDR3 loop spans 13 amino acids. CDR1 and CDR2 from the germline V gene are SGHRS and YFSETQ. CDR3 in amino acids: CASSLQGRQPQHF. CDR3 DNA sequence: TGCGCCAGCAGTCTACAGGGGCGGCAGCCCCAGCATTTT.